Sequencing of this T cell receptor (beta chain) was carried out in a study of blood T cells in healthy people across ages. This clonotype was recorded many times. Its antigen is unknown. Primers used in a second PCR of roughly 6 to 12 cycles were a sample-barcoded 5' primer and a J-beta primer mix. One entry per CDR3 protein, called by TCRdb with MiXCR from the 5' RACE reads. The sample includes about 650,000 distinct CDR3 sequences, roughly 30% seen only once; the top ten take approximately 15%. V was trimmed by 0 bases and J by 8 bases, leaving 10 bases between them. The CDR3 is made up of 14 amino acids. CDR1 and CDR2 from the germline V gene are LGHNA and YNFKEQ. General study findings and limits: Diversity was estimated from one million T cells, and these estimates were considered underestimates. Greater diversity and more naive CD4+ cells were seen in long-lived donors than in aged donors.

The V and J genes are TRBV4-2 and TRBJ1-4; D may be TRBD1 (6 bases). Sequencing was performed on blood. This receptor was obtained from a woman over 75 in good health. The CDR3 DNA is TGTGCCAGCAGCCAAGAAAGGGGGTGGGAAAAACTGTTTTTT. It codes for CASSQERGWEKLFF.